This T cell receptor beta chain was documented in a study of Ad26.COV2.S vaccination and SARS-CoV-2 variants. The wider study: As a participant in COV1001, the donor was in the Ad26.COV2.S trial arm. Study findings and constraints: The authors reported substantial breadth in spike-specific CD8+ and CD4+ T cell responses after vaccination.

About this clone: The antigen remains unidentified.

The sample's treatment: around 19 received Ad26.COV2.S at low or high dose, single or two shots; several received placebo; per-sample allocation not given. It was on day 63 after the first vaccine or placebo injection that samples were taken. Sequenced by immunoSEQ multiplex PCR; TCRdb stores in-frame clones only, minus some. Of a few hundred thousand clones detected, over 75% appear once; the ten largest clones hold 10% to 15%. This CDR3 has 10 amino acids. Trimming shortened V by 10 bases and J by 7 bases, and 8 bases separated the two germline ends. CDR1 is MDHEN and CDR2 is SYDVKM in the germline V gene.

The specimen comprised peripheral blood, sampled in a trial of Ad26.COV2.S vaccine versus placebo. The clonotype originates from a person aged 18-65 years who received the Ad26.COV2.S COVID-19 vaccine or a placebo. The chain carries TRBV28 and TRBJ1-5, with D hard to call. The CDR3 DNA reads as TGTGCCACCGGTGGGCAGCCCCAGCATTTT. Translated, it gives CATGGQPQHF.